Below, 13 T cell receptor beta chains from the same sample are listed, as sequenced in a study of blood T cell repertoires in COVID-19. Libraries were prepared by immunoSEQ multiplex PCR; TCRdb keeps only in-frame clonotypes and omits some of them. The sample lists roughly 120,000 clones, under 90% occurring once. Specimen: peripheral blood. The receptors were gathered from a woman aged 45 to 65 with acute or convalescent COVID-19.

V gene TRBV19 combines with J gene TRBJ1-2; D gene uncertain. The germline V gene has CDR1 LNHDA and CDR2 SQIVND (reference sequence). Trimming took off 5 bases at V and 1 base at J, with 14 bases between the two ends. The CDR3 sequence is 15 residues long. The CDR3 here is CASSPSSGLNYGYTF. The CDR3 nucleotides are TGTGCCAGTAGTCCCTCCTCTGGCCTTAACTATGGCTACACCTTC.

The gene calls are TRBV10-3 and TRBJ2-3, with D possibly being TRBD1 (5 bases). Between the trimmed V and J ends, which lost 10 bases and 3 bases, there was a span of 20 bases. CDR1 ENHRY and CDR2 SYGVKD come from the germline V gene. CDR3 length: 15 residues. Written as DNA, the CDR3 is TGTGCCACATCGGGCCAAGGCCAGGGTACAGATACGCAGTATTTT. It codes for CATSGQGQGTDTQYF.

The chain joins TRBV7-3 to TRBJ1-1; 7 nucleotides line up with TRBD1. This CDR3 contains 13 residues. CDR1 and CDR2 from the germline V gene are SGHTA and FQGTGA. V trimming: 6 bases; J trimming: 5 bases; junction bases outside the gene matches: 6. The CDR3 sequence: CASSPTGVTEAFF. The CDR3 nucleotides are TGTGCCAGCAGTCCTACAGGGGTGACTGAAGCTTTCTTT.

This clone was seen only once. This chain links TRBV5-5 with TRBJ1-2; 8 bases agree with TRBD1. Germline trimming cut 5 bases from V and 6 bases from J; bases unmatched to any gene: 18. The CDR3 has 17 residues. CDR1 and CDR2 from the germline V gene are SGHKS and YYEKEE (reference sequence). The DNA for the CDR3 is TGTGCCAGCAGTAGGACAGGGTCACCCGTCTTGAGGGATGGCTACACCTTC. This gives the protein CASSRTGSPVLRDGYTF.

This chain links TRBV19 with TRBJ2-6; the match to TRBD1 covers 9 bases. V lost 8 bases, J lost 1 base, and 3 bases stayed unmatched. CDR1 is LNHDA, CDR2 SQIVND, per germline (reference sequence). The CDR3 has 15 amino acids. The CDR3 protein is CASGGTGSGANVLTF. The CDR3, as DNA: TGTGCCAGTGGGGGGACAGGGTCTGGGGCCAACGTCCTGACTTTC.

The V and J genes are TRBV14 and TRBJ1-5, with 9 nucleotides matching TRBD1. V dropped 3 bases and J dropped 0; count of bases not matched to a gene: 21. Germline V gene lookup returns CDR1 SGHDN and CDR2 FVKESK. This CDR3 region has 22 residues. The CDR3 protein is CASSQQTRLGQGGVYSNQPQHF. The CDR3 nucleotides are TGTGCCAGCAGCCAGCAAACGCGTCTGGGACAGGGAGGAGTGTATAGCAATCAGCCCCAGCATTTT.

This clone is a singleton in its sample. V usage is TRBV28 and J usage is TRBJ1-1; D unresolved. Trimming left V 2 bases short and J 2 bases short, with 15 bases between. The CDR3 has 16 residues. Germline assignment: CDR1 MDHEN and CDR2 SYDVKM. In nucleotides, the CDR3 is TGTGCCAGCAGTTTAAGAACAAGGAGTTATAACACTGAAGCTTTCTTT. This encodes CASSLRTRSYNTEAFF.

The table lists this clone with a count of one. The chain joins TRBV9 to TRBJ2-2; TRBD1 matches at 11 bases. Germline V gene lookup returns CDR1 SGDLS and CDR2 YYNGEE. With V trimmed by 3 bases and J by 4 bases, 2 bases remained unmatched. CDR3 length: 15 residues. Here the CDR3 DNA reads TGTGCCAGCAGCGCCGGGACAGGGGGCACCGGGGAGCTGTTTTTT. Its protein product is CASSAGTGGTGELFF.

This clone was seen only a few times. CDR3 loop: CASSRTGTENEKLFF. DNA of the CDR3: TGCGCCAGCAGCCGAACCGGGACAGAAAATGAAAAACTGTTTTTT. This chain uses TRBV5-1 with TRBJ1-4, with TRBD1 identical over 7 bases. The V gene's germline CDR1 is SGHRS and CDR2 YFSETQ. J gave up 5 bases and V 4 bases, and 8 bases lay outside the gene matches. The CDR3 totals 15 residues.

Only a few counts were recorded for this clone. The DNA for the CDR3 is TGTGCCAGCTCACCACCGGGAGCGGGAGTCTCCTACGAGCAGTACTTC. Translated, it gives CASSPPGAGVSYEQYF. This sequence joins TRBV18 and TRBJ2-7, with 8 bases matching TRBD2. The V and J ends lost 0 bases and 0 bases, in that order; junction bases with no gene match: 4. This CDR3 is built from 16 residues. CDR1 and CDR2 from the germline V gene are KGHSH and LQKENI. The entire variable domain, with the rest obtained from reference TRBV18 and TRBJ2-7, is as follows: NAGVMQNPRHLVRRRGQEARLRCSPMKGHSHVYWYRQLPEEGLKFMVYLQKENIIDESGMPKERFSAEFPKEGPSILRIQQVVRGDSAAYFCASSPPGAGVSYEQYFGPGTRLTVT.

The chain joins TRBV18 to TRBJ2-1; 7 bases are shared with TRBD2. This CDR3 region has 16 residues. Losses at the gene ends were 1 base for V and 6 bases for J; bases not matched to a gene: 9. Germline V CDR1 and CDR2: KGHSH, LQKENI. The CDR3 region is CASSPLGLGVGNEQFF. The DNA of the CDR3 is TGTGCCAGCTCACCACTTGGACTAGGGGTGGGCAATGAGCAGTTCTTC. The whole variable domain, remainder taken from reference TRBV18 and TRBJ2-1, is NAGVMQNPRHLVRRRGQEARLRCSPMKGHSHVYWYRQLPEEGLKFMVYLQKENIIDESGMPKERFSAEFPKEGPSILRIQQVVRGDSAAYFCASSPLGLGVGNEQFFGPGTRLTVL.

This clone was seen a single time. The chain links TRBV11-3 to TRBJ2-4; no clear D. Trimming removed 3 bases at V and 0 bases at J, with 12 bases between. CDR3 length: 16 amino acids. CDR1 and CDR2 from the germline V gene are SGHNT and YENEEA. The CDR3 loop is CASSFPGALAKNIQYF. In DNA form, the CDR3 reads TGTGCCAGCAGCTTTCCAGGTGCTTTAGCCAAAAACATTCAGTACTTC.

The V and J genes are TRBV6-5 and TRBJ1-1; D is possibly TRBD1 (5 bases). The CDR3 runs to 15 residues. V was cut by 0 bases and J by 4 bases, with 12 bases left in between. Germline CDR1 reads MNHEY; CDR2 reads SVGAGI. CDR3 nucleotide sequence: TGTGCCAGCAGTTACTCCAAAGGGGCCGGCACTGAAGCTTTCTTT. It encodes CASSYSKGAGTEAFF.